A single sample gave rise to the 13 T cell receptor beta chains below, sequenced in a study of cytomegalovirus exposure and HLA in healthy donors. With 60 Vbeta and 13 Jbeta primers, the PCR was carried out. Sequencing used immunoSEQ multiplex PCR; TCRdb keeps in-frame clones, though not all of them. Found here are some 88,000 clones, roughly two thirds of them singletons; the top ten hold roughly 6%. Sequencing was performed on PBMCs. The receptors originated from a woman aged 30 to 39 in good health and CMV-seronegative.

This clone was seen only once. The rearrangement links TRBV5-1 to TRBJ1-1, with D possibly being TRBD1 (6 bases). Germline-derived CDR1 and CDR2 are SGHRS and YFSETQ. This CDR3 has 13 amino acids. Between the trimmed V and J ends, which lost 4 bases and 3 bases, there was a span of 10 bases. The CDR3 DNA sequence: TGCGCCAGCAGCCCGACAGGATACACTGAAGCTTTCTTT. Amino acid sequence: CASSPTGYTEAFF. The full variable domain, with the rest looked up from reference TRBV5-1 and TRBJ1-1, is KAGVTQTPRYLIKTRGQQVTLSCSPISGHRSVSWYQQTPGQGLQFLFEYFSETQRNKGNFPGRFSGRQFSNSRSEMNVSTLELGDSALYLCASSPTGYTEAFFGQGTRLTVV.

This clone was seen only once. This chain joins TRBV29-1 and TRBJ1-2; 8 nucleotides align to TRBD1. The CDR3 runs to 13 residues. V was pared by 6 bases and J by 4 bases, with 7 bases of the junction left unmatched. Germline-derived CDR1 and CDR2 are SQVTM and ANQGSEA. CDR3 in DNA: TGCAGCGTGGCGGGACAGGTGACCTATGGCTACACCTTC. Its protein product is CSVAGQVTYGYTF.

The rearrangement links TRBV6-5 to TRBJ1-1, with D possibly matching TRBD1 (5 bases). Trimming pared 5 bases from V and 4 bases from J, leaving 8 bases between. From germline, CDR1 is MNHEY and CDR2 SVGAGI. The CDR3 has 12 residues. The CDR3 nucleotides read TGTGCCAGCAGTCAGGGTGGCACTGAAGCTTTCTTT. Protein: CASSQGGTEAFF.

In its sample, this clone was seen once. This rearrangement joins TRBV19 to TRBJ2-2; 9 bases fit TRBD1. Germline trimming cut 7 bases from V and 5 bases from J; bases unmatched to any gene: 5. Germline-derived CDR1 and CDR2 are LNHDA and SQIVND (reference sequence). The CDR3 runs to 14 residues. As DNA, the CDR3 is TGTGCCAGTAAAGGACAGGGGTGGACCGGGGAGCTGTTTTTT. Its translation: CASKGQGWTGELFF.

V is TRBV5-4 and J is TRBJ1-1; D uncertain. There are 15 residues in the CDR3. V was cut by 1 base and J by 1 base, with 11 bases left in between. Germline V CDR1 and CDR2: SGHNT, YYREEE (reference sequence). The CDR3 nucleotides read TGTGCCAGCAGCTTGTGGAAGCGGCCGAACACTGAAGCTTTCTTT. Its translation is CASSLWKRPNTEAFF.

This chain joins TRBV28 and TRBJ1-1; D is ambiguous. Trimming left V 3 bases short and J 5 bases short, with 10 bases between. The germline gives CDR1 MDHEN, CDR2 SYDVKM. The CDR3 contains 13 residues. The CDR3 nucleotides read TGTGCCAGCAGTTTGGACGGGAGTACTGAAGCTTTCTTT. Amino acids: CASSLDGSTEAFF. The entire variable domain, with the rest obtained from reference TRBV28 and TRBJ1-1, is as follows: DVKVTQSSRYLVKRTGEKVFLECVQDMDHENMFWYRQDPGLGLRLIYFSYDVKMKEKGDIPEGYSVSREKKERFSLILESASTNQTSMYLCASSLDGSTEAFFGQGTRLTVV.

The chain couples TRBV7-9 to TRBJ2-7; the D gene is possibly TRBD1 (7 bases). CDR1 and CDR2 from the germline V gene are SEHNR and FQNEAQ (reference sequence). This CDR3 comprises 17 residues. V was pared by 3 bases and J by 2 bases, with 20 bases between. CDR3 bases: TGTGCCAGCAGCTTCCGATCCAGCAGGGGGGTTCCCTACGAGCAGTACTTC. The encoded protein is CASSFRSSRGVPYEQYF.

The CDR3 loop reads CASGLVPRGKLEKLFF. In nucleotides, the CDR3 is TGTGCTAGTGGTTTGGTACCGAGGGGGAAGCTTGAAAAACTGTTTTTT. The genes are TRBV12-5 and TRBJ1-4; perhaps TRBD1 as D (6 bases). V dropped 0 bases and J dropped 7 bases, with 15 bases sitting between them. CDR1 and CDR2 from the germline V gene are LGHNT and FRNRAP. CDR3 length: 16 amino acids. Complete variable domain (other parts from reference TRBV12-5 and TRBJ1-4): DARVTQTPRHKVTEMGQEVTMRCQPILGHNTVFWYRQTMMQGLELLAYFRNRAPLDDSGMPKDRFSAEMPDATLATLKIQPSEPRDSAVYFCASGLVPRGKLEKLFFGSGTQLSVL.

This clone was seen only a few times. This sample includes further DNA sequences coding for the same CDR3. This chain uses TRBV10-3 with TRBJ1-5, with 7 bases lining up with TRBD1. Germline-derived CDR1 and CDR2 are ENHRY and SYGVKD. V was pared by 0 bases and J by 4 bases, with 3 bases of the junction left unmatched. This CDR3 region has 15 residues. This CDR3 reads CAISESTGVNQPQHF. As DNA, the CDR3 is TGTGCCATCAGTGAGTCTACAGGGGTTAATCAGCCCCAGCATTTT.

This chain joins TRBV6-1 and TRBJ1-1; 7 bases align to TRBD1. The CDR3 sequence is 12 residues long. V shed 6 bases and J 10 bases; nucleotides not matched to a gene: 8. Germline-derived CDR1 and CDR2 are MNHNS and SASEGT. The CDR3 region has the DNA TGTGCCAGCAGACTCCGGGACAGTAGAGCTTTCTTT. Amino acid sequence: CASRLRDSRAFF.

The chain employs TRBV7-2 and TRBJ2-6; TRBD1 aligns across 12 bases. Germline CDR1 and CDR2: SGHTA and FQGNSA. The CDR3 is 19 amino acids. Trimming cost V 5 bases and J 4 bases; bases outside gene matches: 12. This CDR3 is CASSPAPGQGAGGANVLTF. CDR3 nucleotides: TGTGCCAGCAGCCCTGCTCCGGGACAGGGGGCGGGCGGGGCCAACGTCCTGACTTTC.

The CDR3 loop is CASSLGAATDTQYF. CDR3 coding DNA: TGTGCCAGCAGCTTAGGGGCCGCCACAGATACGCAGTATTTT. The V call is TRBV7-9, the J call TRBJ2-3, with D hard to call. The CDR3 consists of 14 residues. Trimming took off 1 base at V and 2 bases at J, with 7 bases between the two ends. The V gene's germline CDR1 is SEHNR and CDR2 FQNEAQ (reference sequence).

V and J are TRBV10-3 and TRBJ1-2; D is ambiguous. V lost 3 bases and J lost 0, with 8 bases in between. The CDR3 consists of 14 residues. In germline, CDR1 is ENHRY, CDR2 SYGVKD. The CDR3 here is CAISEVVTNYGYTF. As DNA, the CDR3 is TGTGCCATCAGTGAAGTAGTGACTAACTATGGCTACACCTTC.